The text below deals with one TCR beta chain. Germline V gene sequence: CDR1 SGHRS, CDR2 YFSETQ. CDR3 size: 16 residues. V was trimmed by 0 bases and J by 7 bases, leaving 17 bases between them. A TCRbeta library incorporating unique molecular identifiers was prepared. MiXCR was run by TCRdb on the PCR reads, yielding one entry per CDR3 protein. The table has some 840,000 distinct CDR3 sequences, 15% to 20% seen once. This sample was taken from a study of T-cell reconstitution after alpha-beta-depleted transplantation in children. This clonotype was obtained from a male patient younger than 18 who had a stem cell transplant for acute lymphoblastic leukemia, so the T cells may come from the graft donor. Sequenced material: PBMCs, mostly from graft donor cells, taken 360 days after TCRalphabeta/CD19-depleted stem cell transplant. The V gene is TRBV5-1, the J gene TRBJ2-1; D is perhaps TRBD2 (8 bases). The CDR3 reads CASSLAQGTSANEQFF. CDR3 nucleotides: TGCGCCAGCAGCTTGGCACAGGGGACTAGTGCGAATGAGCAGTTCTTC. Using reference TRBV5-1 and TRBJ2-1 for the parts outside the CDR3, the full variable domain is KAGVTQTPRYLIKTRGQQVTLSCSPISGHRSVSWYQQTPGQGLQFLFEYFSETQRNKGNFPGRFSGRQFSNSRSEMNVSTLELGDSALYLCASSLAQGTSANEQFFGPGTRLTVL.